The rows below give T cell receptor beta chains drawn from one sample of a study of neurological immune-mediated disorders. TCRdb re-called the 5' RACE reads through MiXCR, storing one row per CDR3 protein. The repertoire has 46,000 or so distinct CDR3 sequences, around 10% of them found once; the top ten carry roughly 20%. Sequencing was done on a sample of PBMCs. These receptor sequences come from a woman between 40 and 50 years old with HTLV-1-associated myelopathy (HAM/TSP). Each CDR3 is given with its conserved first and last residue. Fields, in order: V gene, D gene, clone size, J gene, CDR3 protein, CDR3 DNA. The D gene is left open where the match is weak. Size tells how often a clone was seen (once, few, many) or the class of an expanded clone, and some rows leave it out.

V gene: TRBV12-3/TRBV12-4; D gene: -; clone size: -; J gene: TRBJ1-5; CDR3 protein: CASSLSQGRYQPQHF; CDR3 DNA: TGTGCCAGCAGTCTGTCACAGGGAAGGTATCAGCCCCAGCATTTT
V gene: TRBV18; D gene: -; clone size: -; J gene: TRBJ2-2; CDR3 protein: CASSPRGDDTGELFF; CDR3 DNA: TGTGCCAGCTCACCGAGGGGCGACGACACCGGGGAGCTGTTTTTT
V gene: TRBV15; D gene: -; clone size: -; J gene: TRBJ2-5; CDR3 protein: CVTSVDPQETQYF; CDR3 DNA: TGTGTCACCTCAGTAGATCCACAAGAGACCCAGTACTTC
V gene: TRBV20-1; D gene: -; clone size: many; J gene: TRBJ2-1; CDR3 protein: CSARRVAGNEQFF; CDR3 DNA: TGCAGTGCCCGTCGGGTGGCGGGGAATGAGCAGTTCTTC
V gene: TRBV11-3; D gene: TRBD2; clone size: -; J gene: TRBJ2-1; CDR3 protein: CASSLGMAGGENNEQFF; CDR3 DNA: TGTGCCAGCAGCTTAGGCATGGCGGGGGGGGAAAACAATGAGCAGTTCTTC
V gene: TRBV7-8; D gene: -; clone size: many; J gene: TRBJ2-3; CDR3 protein: CASSLQTGRTDTQYF; CDR3 DNA: TGTGCCAGCAGCTTACAGACAGGCCGCACAGATACGCAGTATTTT
V gene: TRBV14; D gene: TRBD1; clone size: many; J gene: TRBJ2-1; CDR3 protein: CASSPGSGTAIYNEQFF; CDR3 DNA: TGTGCCAGCAGCCCTGGGTCCGGGACAGCCATCTACAATGAGCAGTTCTTC
V gene: TRBV7-2; D gene: -; clone size: medium-sized; J gene: TRBJ2-7; CDR3 protein: CASSLVPHEQYF; CDR3 DNA: TGTGCCAGCAGCTTAGTCCCCCACGAGCAGTACTTC
V gene: TRBV29-1; D gene: -; clone size: many; J gene: TRBJ2-2; CDR3 protein: CSVDRLGANTGELFF; CDR3 DNA: TGCAGCGTTGACCGCTTGGGGGCGAACACCGGGGAGCTGTTTTTT
V gene: TRBV6-1; D gene: -; clone size: many; J gene: TRBJ2-7; CDR3 protein: CASRGGTFSYEQYF; CDR3 DNA: TGTGCCAGCAGAGGTGGGACCTTCTCCTACGAGCAGTACTTC
V gene: TRBV24-1; D gene: TRBD1; clone size: many; J gene: TRBJ2-3; CDR3 protein: CATSDPGTGGGFADTQYF; CDR3 DNA: TGTGCCACCAGTGATCCCGGGACAGGGGGCGGATTTGCAGATACGCAGTATTTT
V gene: TRBV29-1; D gene: -; clone size: -; J gene: TRBJ2-1; CDR3 protein: CSVVGGGSYNEQFF; CDR3 DNA: TGCAGCGTTGTCGGAGGGGGTTCCTACAATGAGCAGTTCTTC